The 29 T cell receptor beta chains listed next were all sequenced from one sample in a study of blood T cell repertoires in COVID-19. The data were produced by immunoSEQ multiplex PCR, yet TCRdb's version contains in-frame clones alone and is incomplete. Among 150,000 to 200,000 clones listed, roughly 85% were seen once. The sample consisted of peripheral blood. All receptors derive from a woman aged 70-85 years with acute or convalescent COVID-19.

The CDR3 here is CASSYGGQNGNYGYTF. The CDR3 region has the DNA TGTGCCAGCAGTTACGGGGGACAGAATGGCAACTATGGCTACACCTTC. The chain carries TRBV6-6 and TRBJ1-2; 7 nucleotides agree with TRBD1. CDR1 and CDR2 (germline): MNHNY, SVGAGI (reference sequence). CDR3 length equals 16 residues. The J segment lost 2 bases and the V segment lost 2 bases, leaving 8 bases of the junction unmatched.

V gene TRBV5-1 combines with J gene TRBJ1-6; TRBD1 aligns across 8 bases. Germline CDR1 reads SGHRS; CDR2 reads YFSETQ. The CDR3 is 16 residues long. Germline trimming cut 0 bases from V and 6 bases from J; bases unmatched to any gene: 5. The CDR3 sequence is CASSLGQGAINSPLHF. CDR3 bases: TGCGCCAGCAGCTTGGGCCAGGGGGCCATTAATTCACCCCTCCACTTT.

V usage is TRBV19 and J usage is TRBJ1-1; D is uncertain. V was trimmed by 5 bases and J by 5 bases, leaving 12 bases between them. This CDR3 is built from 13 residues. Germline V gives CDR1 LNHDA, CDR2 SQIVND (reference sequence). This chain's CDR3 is CASSGGRRTEAFF. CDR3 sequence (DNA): TGTGCCAGTAGTGGAGGACGCCGGACTGAAGCTTTCTTT.

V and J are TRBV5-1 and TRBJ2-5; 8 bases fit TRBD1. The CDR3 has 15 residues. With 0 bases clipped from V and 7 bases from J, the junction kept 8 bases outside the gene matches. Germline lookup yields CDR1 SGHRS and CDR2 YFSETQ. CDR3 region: CASSLGGQGVWTQYF. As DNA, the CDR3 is TGCGCCAGCAGCTTGGGTGGACAGGGAGTATGGACCCAGTACTTC.

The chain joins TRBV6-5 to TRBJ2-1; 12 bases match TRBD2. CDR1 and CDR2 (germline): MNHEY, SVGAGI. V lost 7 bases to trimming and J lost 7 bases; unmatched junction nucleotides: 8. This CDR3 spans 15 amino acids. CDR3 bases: TGTGCCAGCACGGTTGGACTAGCGGGATATAATGAGCAGTTCTTC. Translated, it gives CASTVGLAGYNEQFF.

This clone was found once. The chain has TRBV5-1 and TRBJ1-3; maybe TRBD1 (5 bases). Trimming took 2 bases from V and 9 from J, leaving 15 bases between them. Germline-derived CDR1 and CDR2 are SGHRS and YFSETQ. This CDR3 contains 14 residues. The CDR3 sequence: CASSFGDSRATIYF. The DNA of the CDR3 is TGCGCCAGCAGCTTTGGAGACAGTCGCGCCACCATATATTTT.

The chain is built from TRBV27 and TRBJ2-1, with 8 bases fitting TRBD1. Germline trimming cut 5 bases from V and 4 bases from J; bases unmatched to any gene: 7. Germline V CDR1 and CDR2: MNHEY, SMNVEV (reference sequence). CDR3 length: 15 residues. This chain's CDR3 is CASSKGTGSYNEQFF. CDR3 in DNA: TGTGCCAGCAGTAAAGGGACAGGATCTTACAATGAGCAGTTCTTC.

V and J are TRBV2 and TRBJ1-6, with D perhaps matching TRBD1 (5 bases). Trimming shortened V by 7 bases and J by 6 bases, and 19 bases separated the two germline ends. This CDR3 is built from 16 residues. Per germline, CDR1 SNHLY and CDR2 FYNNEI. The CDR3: CASTETGGSPNSPLHF. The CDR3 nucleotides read TGTGCCAGCACCGAAACGGGGGGATCGCCTAATTCACCCCTCCACTTT.

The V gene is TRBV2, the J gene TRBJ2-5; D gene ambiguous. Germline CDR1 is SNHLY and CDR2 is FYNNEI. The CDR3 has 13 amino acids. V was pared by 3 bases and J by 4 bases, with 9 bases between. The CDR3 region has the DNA TGTGCCAGCAGTGAGGCCACCACAGAGACCCAGTACTTC. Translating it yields CASSEATTETQYF.

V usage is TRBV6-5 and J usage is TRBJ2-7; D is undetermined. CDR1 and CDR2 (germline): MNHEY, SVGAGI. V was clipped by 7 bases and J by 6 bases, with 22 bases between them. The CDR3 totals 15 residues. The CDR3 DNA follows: TGTGCCAGCACCCAATGGGCCCTCCTGCCAGGCGAGCAGTACTTC. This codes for CASTQWALLPGEQYF.

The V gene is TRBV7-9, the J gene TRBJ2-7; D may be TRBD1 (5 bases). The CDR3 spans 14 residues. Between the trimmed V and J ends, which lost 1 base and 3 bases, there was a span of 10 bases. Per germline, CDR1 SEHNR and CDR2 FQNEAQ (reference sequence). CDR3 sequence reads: CASSLGGGHYEQYF. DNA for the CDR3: TGTGCCAGCAGCTTAGGGGGTGGACACTACGAGCAGTACTTC.

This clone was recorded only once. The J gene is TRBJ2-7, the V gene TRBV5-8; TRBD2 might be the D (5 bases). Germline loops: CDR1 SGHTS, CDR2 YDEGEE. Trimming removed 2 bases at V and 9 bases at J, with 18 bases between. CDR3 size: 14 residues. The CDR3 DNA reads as TGTGCCAGCAGCTTTGGGCCAGGCGGAGGCGTGCAGTACTTC. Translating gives CASSFGPGGGVQYF.

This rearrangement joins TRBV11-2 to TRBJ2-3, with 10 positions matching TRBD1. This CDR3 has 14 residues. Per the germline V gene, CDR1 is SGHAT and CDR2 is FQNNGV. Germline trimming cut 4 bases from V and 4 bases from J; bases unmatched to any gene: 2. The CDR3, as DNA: TGTGCCAGCAGCTACGGACAGGGGGCAGATACGCAGTATTTT. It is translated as CASSYGQGADTQYF.

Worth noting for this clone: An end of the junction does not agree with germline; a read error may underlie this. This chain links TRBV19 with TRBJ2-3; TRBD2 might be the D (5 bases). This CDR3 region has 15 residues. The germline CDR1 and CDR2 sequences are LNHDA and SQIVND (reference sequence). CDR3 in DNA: TGTGCCAGTAGTATTGGACTTTTGGGGATAGATCCGCAGTATTTT. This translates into CASSIGLLGIDPQYF.

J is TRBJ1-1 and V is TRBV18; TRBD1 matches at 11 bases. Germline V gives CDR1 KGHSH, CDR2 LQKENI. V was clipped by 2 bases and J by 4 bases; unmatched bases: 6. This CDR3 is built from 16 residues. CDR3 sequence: CASSPVRGTGGTEAFF. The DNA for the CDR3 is TGTGCCAGCTCACCAGTGCGCGGGACAGGGGGCACTGAAGCTTTCTTT.

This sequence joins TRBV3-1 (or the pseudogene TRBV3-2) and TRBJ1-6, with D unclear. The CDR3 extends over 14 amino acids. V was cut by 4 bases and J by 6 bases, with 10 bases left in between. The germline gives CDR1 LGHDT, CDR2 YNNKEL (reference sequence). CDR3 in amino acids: CASSLREVNSPLHF. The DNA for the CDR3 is TGTGCCAGCAGCCTCCGGGAGGTTAATTCACCCCTCCACTTT.

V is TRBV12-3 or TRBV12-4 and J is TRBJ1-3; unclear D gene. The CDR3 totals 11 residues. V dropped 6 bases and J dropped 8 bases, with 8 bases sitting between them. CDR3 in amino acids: CASSSGYTIYF. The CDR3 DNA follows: TGTGCCAGCAGCTCAGGCTACACCATATATTTT.

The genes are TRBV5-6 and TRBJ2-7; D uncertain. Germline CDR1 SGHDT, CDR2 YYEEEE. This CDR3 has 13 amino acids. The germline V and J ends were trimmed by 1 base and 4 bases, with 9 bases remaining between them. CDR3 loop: CASSLIRGYEQYF. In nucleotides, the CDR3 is TGTGCCAGCAGCTTGATACGAGGTTACGAGCAGTACTTC.

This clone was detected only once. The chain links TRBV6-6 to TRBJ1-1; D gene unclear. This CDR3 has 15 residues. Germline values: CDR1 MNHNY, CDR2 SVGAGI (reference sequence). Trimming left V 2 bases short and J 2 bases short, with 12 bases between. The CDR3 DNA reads TGTGCCAGCAGTTACGGTCTGGGCCTTAACACTGAAGCTTTCTTT. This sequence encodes CASSYGLGLNTEAFF.

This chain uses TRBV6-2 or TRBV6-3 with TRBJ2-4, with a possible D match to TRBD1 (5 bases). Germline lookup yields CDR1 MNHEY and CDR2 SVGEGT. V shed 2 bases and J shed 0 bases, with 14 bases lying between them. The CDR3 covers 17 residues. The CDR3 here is CASSYVEGALAKNIQYF. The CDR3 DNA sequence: TGTGCCAGCAGTTACGTAGAAGGGGCTCTAGCCAAAAACATTCAGTACTTC.

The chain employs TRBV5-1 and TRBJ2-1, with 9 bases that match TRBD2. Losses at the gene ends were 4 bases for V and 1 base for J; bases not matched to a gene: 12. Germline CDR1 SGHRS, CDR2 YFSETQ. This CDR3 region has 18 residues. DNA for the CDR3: TGCGCCAGCAGCCCGCCCCTAGCGGGACTCCCATCCTACAATGAGCAGTTCTTC. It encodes CASSPPLAGLPSYNEQFF.

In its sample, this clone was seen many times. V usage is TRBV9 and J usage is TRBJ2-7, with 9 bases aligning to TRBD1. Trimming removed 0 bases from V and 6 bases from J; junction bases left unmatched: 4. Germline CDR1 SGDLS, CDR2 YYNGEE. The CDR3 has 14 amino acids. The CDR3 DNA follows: TGTGCCAGCAGCGTAGCACAGGGGGCGGGCGAGCAGTACTTC. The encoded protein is CASSVAQGAGEQYF.

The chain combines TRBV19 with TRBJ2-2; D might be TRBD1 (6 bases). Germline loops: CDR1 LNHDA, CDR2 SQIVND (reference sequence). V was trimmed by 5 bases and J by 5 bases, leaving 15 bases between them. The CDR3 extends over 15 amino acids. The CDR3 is CASSSGQILTGELFF. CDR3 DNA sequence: TGTGCCAGTAGTTCCGGACAGATTTTAACCGGGGAGCTGTTTTTT.

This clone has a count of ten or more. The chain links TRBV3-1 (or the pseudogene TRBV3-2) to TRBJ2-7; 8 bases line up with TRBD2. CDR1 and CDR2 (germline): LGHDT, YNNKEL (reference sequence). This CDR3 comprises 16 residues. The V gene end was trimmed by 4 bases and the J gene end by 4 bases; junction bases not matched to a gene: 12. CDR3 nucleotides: TGTGCCAGCAGCCGGAGTAGCGGGAATATAGCGTACGAGCAGTACTTC. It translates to CASSRSSGNIAYEQYF.

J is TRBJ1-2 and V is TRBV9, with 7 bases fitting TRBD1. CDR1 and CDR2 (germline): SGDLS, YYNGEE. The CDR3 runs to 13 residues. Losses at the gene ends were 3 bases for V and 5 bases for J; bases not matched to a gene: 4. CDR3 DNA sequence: TGTGCCAGCAGCGCGACAGGGTATTATGGCTACACCTTC. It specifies CASSATGYYGYTF.

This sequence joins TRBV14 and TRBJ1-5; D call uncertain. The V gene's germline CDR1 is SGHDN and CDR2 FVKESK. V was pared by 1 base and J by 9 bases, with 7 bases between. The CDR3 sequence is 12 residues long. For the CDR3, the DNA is TGTGCCAGCAGCCAAGGGGCAGGGCCCCAGCATTTT. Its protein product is CASSQGAGPQHF.

The CDR3 loop reads CATTTGRGDTQYF. CDR3 DNA: TGTGCCACGACGACAGGCCGCGGGGATACGCAGTATTTT. The gene calls are TRBV24-1 and TRBJ2-3; TRBD1 is a possible D gene (6 bases). V lost 10 bases and J 6 bases, leaving 16 bases between the germline ends. Germline-derived CDR1 and CDR2 are KGHDR and SFDVKD. The CDR3 is made up of 13 amino acids.

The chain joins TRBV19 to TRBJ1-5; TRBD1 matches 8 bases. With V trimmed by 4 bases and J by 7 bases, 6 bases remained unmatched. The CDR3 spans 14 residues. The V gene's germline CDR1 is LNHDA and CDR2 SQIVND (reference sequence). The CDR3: CASSSTGGWQPQHF. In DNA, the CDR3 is TGTGCCAGTAGTAGCACAGGGGGATGGCAGCCCCAGCATTTT.

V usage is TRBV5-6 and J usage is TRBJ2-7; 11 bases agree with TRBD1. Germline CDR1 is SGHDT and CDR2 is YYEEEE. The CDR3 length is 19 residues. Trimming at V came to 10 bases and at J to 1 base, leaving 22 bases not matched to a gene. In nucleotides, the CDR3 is TGTGCCGGAAAGACTGGACAGGGGGCTAATCGGGAGGATTCCTACGAGCAGTACTTC. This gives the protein CAGKTGQGANREDSYEQYF.